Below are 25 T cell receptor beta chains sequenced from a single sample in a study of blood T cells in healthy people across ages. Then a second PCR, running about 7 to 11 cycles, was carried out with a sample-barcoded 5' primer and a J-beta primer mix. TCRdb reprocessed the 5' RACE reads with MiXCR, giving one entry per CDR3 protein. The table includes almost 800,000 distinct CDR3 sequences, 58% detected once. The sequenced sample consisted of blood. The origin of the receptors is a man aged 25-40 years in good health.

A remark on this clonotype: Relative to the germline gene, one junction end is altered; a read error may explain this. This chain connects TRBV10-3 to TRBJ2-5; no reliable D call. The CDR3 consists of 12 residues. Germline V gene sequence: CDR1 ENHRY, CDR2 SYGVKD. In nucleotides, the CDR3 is TGTGCCACCAGTGAGTGGGAAGAGACCCAGTACTTC. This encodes CATSEWEETQYF.

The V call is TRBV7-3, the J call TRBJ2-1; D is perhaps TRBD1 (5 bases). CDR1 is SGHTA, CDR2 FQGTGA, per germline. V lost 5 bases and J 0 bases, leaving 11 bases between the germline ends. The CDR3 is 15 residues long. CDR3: CASSPQVSSYNEQFF. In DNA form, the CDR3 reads TGTGCCAGCAGCCCACAGGTTAGCTCCTACAATGAGCAGTTCTTC.

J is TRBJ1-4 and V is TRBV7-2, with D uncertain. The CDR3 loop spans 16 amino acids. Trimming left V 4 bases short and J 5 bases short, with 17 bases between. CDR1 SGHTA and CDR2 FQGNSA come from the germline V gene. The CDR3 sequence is CASSSTRAQTNEKLFF. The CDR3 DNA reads TGTGCCAGCAGCTCAACACGGGCTCAAACCAATGAAAAACTGTTTTTT. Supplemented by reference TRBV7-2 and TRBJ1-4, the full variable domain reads GAGVSQSPSNKVTEKGKDVELRCDPISGHTALYWYRQSLGQGLEFLIYFQGNSAPDKSGLPSDRFSAERTGGSVSTLTIQRTQQEDSAVYLCASSSTRAQTNEKLFFGSGTQLSVL.

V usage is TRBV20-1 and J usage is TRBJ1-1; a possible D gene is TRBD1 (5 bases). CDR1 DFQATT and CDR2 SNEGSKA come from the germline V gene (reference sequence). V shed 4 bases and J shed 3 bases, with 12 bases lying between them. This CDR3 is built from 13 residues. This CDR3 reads CSATTGRDTEAFF. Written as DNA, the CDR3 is TGCAGTGCTACGACGGGCAGGGACACTGAAGCTTTCTTT.

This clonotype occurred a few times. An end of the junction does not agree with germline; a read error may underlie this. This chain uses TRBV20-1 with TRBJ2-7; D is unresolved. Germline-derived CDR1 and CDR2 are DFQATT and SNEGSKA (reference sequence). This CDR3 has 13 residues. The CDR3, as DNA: TGCGGTGCTAGTGGCCAGCCGAACTACGAGCAGTACTTC. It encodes CGASGQPNYEQYF.

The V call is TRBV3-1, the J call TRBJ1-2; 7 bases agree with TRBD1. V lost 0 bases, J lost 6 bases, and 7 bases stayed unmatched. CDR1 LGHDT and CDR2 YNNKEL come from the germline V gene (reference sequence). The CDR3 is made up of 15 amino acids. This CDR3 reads CASSQDPRDSHGYTF. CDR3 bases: TGTGCCAGCAGCCAAGACCCCCGGGACAGTCATGGCTACACCTTC.

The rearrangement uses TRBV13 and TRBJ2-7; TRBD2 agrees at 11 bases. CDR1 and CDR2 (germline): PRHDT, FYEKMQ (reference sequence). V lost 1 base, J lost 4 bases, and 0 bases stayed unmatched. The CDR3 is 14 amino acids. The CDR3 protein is CASSLVAGGYEQYF. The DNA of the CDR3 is TGTGCCAGCAGCTTAGTAGCGGGAGGGTACGAGCAGTACTTC.

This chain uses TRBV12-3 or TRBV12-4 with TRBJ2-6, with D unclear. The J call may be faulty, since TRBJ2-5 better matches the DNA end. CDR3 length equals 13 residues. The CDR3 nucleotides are TGTGCCAGCAGTGTACTGGGTAAGGAGACCCAGTACTTC. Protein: CASSVLGKETQYF.

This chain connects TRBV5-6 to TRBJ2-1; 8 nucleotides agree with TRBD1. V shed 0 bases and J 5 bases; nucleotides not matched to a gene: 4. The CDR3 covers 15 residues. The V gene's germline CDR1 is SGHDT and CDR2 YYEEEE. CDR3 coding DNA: TGTGCCAGCAGCTTGGTCCTGGACAGGGACAATGAGCAGTTCTTC. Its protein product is CASSLVLDRDNEQFF.

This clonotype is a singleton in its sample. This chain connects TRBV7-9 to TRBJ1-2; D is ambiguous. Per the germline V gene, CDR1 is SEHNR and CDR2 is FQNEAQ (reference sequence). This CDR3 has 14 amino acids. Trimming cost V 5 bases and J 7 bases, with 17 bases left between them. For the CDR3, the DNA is TGTGCCAGCAGCCCAACAACAAAAGGCACTGGCTACACCTTC. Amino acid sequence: CASSPTTKGTGYTF. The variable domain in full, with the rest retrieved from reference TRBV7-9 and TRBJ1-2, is DTGVSQNPRHKITKRGQNVTFRCDPISEHNRLYWYRQTLGQGPEFLTYFQNEAQLEKSRLLSDRFSAERPKGSFSTLEIQRTEQGDSAMYLCASSPTTKGTGYTFGSGTRLTVV.

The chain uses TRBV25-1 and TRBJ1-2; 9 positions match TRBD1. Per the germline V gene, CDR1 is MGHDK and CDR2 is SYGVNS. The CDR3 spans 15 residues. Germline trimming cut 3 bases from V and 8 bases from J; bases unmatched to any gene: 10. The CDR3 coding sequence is TGTGCCAGCAGTGACAGCCGGACAGGGGTCGGGGGCTACACCTTC. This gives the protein CASSDSRTGVGGYTF.

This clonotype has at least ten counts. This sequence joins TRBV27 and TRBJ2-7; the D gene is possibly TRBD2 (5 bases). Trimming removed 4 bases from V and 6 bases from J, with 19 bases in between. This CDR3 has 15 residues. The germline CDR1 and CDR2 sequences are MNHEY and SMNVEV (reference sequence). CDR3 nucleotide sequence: TGTGCCAGCAGTTCGAGCGGTGGTACCGACCGCGAGCAGTACTTC. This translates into CASSSSGGTDREQYF.

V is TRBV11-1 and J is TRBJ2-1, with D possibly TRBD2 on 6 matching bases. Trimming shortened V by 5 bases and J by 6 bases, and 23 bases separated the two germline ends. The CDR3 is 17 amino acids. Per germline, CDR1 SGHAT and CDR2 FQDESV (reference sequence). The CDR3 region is CASSPRVMRGAGNEQFF. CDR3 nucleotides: TGTGCCAGCAGCCCGCGTGTAATGCGGGGTGCTGGCAATGAGCAGTTCTTC.

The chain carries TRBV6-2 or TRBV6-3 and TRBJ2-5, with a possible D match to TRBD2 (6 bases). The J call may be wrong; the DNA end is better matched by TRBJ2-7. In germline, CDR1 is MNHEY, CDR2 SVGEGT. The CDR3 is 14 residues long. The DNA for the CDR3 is TGTGCCAGCACTCGGTGGGGACTTAACTACGAGCAGTACTTC. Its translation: CASTRWGLNYEQYF.

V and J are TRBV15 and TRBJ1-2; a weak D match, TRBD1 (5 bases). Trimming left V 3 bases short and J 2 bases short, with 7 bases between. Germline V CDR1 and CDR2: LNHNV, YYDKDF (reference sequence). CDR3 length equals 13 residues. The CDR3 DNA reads TGTGCCACCAGCAGGGAGGGGAACTATGGCTACACCTTC. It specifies CATSREGNYGYTF.

The DNA of the CDR3 is TGTGCCAGCAGTCTCACCGCCGGGACAGGGGGAAACTCTGGTAGGTTGTCTGAGCAGTTCTTC. It is translated as CASSLTAGTGGNSGRLSEQFF. The chain couples TRBV6-2 or TRBV6-3 to TRBJ2-1; 11 nucleotides match TRBD1. This CDR3 has 21 residues. Germline trimming cut 5 bases from V and 9 bases from J; bases unmatched to any gene: 27. The germline CDR1 and CDR2 sequences are MNHEY and SVGEGT.

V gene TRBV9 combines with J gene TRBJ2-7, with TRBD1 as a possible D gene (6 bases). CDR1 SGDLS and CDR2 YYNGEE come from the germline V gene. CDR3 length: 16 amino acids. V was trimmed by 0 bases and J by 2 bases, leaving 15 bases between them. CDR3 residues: CASSVARTAGTYEQYF. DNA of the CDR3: TGTGCCAGCAGCGTAGCCCGGACAGCCGGTACCTACGAGCAGTACTTC.

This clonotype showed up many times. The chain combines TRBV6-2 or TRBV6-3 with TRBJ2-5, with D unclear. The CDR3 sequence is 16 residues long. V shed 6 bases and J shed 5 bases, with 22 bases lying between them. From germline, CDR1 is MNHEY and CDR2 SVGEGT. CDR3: CASSSPLVGSMETQYF. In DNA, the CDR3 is TGTGCCAGCAGCTCCCCCCTAGTGGGTTCGATGGAGACCCAGTACTTC.

Here the CDR3 reads CSARGPASGPATDTQYF. DNA for the CDR3: TGCAGTGCTAGAGGGCCTGCTAGCGGGCCGGCCACAGATACGCAGTATTTT. The chain employs TRBV20-1 and TRBJ2-3; TRBD2 agrees at 8 bases. This CDR3 is 17 amino acids long. Looked up from germline, CDR1 is DFQATT and CDR2 is SNEGSKA (reference sequence). J was trimmed by 2 bases and V by 1 base; bases with no gene match: 11.

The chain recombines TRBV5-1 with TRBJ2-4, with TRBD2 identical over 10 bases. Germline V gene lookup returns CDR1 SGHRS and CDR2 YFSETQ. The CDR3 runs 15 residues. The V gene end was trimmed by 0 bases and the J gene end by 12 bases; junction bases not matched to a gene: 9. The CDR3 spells CASSLEAGGQLDQYF. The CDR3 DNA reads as TGCGCCAGCAGCTTGGAAGCGGGGGGGCAATTGGATCAGTACTTC.

The CDR3 nucleotides are TGTGCCAGCAGTAACGGCAATCAGCCCCAGCATTTT. This sequence encodes CASSNGNQPQHF. This chain uses TRBV12-3 or TRBV12-4 with TRBJ1-5; D gene uncertain. The V and J ends lost 5 bases and 2 bases respectively, with 4 bases between them. This CDR3 spans 12 amino acids.

The CDR3, as DNA: TGCAGTGCTAGCTTAGGACAGAGCTCCTACGAGCAGTACTTC. This encodes CSASLGQSSYEQYF. The gene calls are TRBV20-1 and TRBJ2-7, with a tentative D call TRBD1 (6 bases). Trimming cost V 3 bases and J 0 bases, with 12 bases left between them. The CDR3 loop spans 14 amino acids. Looked up from germline, CDR1 is DFQATT and CDR2 is SNEGSKA (reference sequence).

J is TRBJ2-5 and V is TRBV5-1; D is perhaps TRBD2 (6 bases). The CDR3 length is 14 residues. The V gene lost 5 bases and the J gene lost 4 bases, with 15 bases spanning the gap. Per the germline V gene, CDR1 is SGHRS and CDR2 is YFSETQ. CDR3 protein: CASSMGEVRETQYF. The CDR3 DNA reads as TGCGCCAGCAGTATGGGGGAGGTCAGAGAGACCCAGTACTTC.

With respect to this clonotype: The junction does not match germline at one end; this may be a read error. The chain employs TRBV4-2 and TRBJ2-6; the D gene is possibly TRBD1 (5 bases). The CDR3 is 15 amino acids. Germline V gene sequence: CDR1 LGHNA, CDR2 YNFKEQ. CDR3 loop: CASSGPEIGASVLTF. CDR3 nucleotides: TGTGCCAGCAGCGGTCCAGAGATTGGGGCCAGCGTCCTGACTTTC.

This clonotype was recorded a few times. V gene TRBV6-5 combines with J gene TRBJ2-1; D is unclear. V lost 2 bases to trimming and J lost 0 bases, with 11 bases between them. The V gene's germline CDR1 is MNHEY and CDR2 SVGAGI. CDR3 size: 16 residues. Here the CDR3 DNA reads TGTGCCAGCAGTTACAGACCCATGAGCTCCTACAATGAGCAGTTCTTC. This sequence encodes CASSYRPMSSYNEQFF.